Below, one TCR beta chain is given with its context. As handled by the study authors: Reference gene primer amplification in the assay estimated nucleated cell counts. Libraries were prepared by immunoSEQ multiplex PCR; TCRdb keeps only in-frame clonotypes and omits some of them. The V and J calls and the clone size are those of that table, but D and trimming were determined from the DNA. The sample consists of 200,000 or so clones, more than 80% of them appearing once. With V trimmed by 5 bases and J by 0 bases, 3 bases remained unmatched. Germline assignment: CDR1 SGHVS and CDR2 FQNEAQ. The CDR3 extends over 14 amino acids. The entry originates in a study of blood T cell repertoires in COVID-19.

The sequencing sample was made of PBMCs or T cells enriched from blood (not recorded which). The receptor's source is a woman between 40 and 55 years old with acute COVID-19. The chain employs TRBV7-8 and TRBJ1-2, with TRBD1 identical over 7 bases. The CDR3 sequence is CASSPGTANYGYTF. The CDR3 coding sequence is TGTGCCAGCAGCCCCGGGACAGCTAACTATGGCTACACCTTC.